These 17 T cell receptor beta chains came from one sample sequenced in a study of T cells in Graves' hyperthyroidism and ophthalmopathy. The investigators amplified TCR beta CDR3 regions from RNA transcripts. HTBI primers were used for first-round RT-PCR of the TCR CDR3. In TCRdb, the multiplex PCR reads were re-called with MiXCR into one record per CDR3 protein. The data hold fewer than 700,000 distinct CDR3 sequences, with roughly 15% observed a single time. Sequenced sample: blood. These receptors originate from a woman in her late teens or twenties with Graves' ophthalmopathy.

This clonotype was detected only a few times. In DNA, the CDR3 is TGTGCCAGCAGCGTAGGTACAGGGTCCTACAATGAGCAGTTCTTC. Its protein product is CASSVGTGSYNEQFF. The chain couples TRBV9 to TRBJ2-1; D may be TRBD1 (6 bases). Germline CDR1 reads SGDLS; CDR2 reads YYNGEE. Trimming cost V 0 bases and J 1 base, with 8 bases left between them. CDR3 length: 15 residues. The whole variable domain, remainder taken from reference TRBV9 and TRBJ2-1, is DSGVTQTPKHLITATGQRVTLRCSPRSGDLSVYWYQQSLDQGLQFLIQYYNGEERAKGNILERFSAQQFPDLHSELNLSSLELGDSALYFCASSVGTGSYNEQFFGPGTRLTVL.

The J gene is TRBJ1-1, the V gene TRBV5-1; TRBD1 agrees at 7 bases. The V gene's germline CDR1 is SGHRS and CDR2 YFSETQ. The CDR3 runs 15 residues. V lost 4 bases to trimming and J lost 4 bases; unmatched junction nucleotides: 10. This CDR3 is CASSKYRGGSTEAFF. The CDR3 DNA reads TGCGCCAGCAGCAAATACAGGGGAGGTAGCACTGAAGCTTTCTTT.

This clonotype came up many times. The chain combines TRBV3-1 with TRBJ2-5; D remains ambiguous. The CDR3 is made up of 15 amino acids. V shed 1 base and J shed 2 bases, with 11 bases lying between them. Germline loops: CDR1 LGHDT, CDR2 YNNKEL (reference sequence). The CDR3 bases are TGTGCCAGCAGCCAAGGCTCTATCCCTCAAGAGACCCAGTACTTC. Encoded protein: CASSQGSIPQETQYF.

This clonotype was detected ten times or more. This rearrangement joins TRBV27 to TRBJ2-7; D is undetermined. The CDR3 loop spans 15 amino acids. The V and J ends lost 3 bases and 3 bases respectively, with 15 bases between them. The V gene's germline CDR1 is MNHEY and CDR2 SMNVEV (reference sequence). In DNA, the CDR3 is TGTGCCAGCAGTTTGGGCGGCTCCGACTTCTACGAGCAGTACTTC. The encoded protein is CASSLGGSDFYEQYF.

This clonotype was counted ten times or more. Germline and junction disagree at one end, which may indicate a read error. The V and J genes are TRBV7-2 and TRBJ2-3, with 10 bases matching TRBD2. Germline CDR1 is SGHTA and CDR2 is FQGNSA. This CDR3 has 14 residues. Written as DNA, the CDR3 is TGTGCCAGCAGCCTAGCGGGAGTTGGTGATACGCAGTATTTT. Its translation: CASSLAGVGDTQYF.

This clonotype was found a few times. The chain joins TRBV6-2 or TRBV6-3 to TRBJ2-1; weak D call: TRBD1 (8 bases). The CDR3 loop spans 16 amino acids. V lost 0 bases to trimming and J lost 4 bases, with 13 bases between them. Germline CDR1 is MNHEY and CDR2 is SVGEGT. DNA for the CDR3: TGTGCCAGCAGTTACTCGATACAGGGGGGGTACAATGAGCAGTTCTTC. Its protein product is CASSYSIQGGYNEQFF.

V gene TRBV9 combines with J gene TRBJ2-1; TRBD2 matches 8 bases. Trimming removed 5 bases from V and 6 bases from J; junction bases left unmatched: 7. CDR3 length: 14 residues. Germline values: CDR1 SGDLS, CDR2 YYNGEE. For the CDR3, the DNA is TGTGCCAGCAGTGAGAAGCGGGAGCCCAATGAGCAGTTCTTC. Protein product: CASSEKREPNEQFF.

The CDR3 sequence: CASSFRGYNQPQHF. Written as DNA, the CDR3 is TGTGCCAGCAGCTTTCGGGGGTACAATCAGCCCCAGCATTTT. The chain employs TRBV19 and TRBJ1-5, with D perhaps matching TRBD1 (5 bases). The CDR3 is made up of 14 amino acids. The germline gives CDR1 LNHDA, CDR2 SQIVND (reference sequence). Trimming shortened V by 9 bases and J by 3 bases, and 15 bases separated the two germline ends. The variable domain in full, with the rest retrieved from reference TRBV19 and TRBJ1-5, is DGGITQSPKYLFRKEGQNVTLSCEQNLNHDAMYWYRQDPGQGLRLIYYSQIVNDFQKGDIAEGYSVSREKKESFPLTVTSAQKNPTAFYLCASSFRGYNQPQHFGDGTRLSIL.

The chain has TRBV20-1 and TRBJ1-1; 7 positions agree with TRBD1. Germline V gene data show CDR1 as DFQATT and CDR2 as SNEGSKA (reference sequence). The CDR3 is 12 residues long. Trimming cost V 1 base and J 10 bases; bases outside gene matches: 6. CDR3 loop: CSARVAGGTAFF. The CDR3 nucleotides read TGCAGTGCTAGAGTGGCAGGGGGTACAGCTTTCTTT.

The sample holds many counts of this clonotype. The rearrangement joins TRBV3-1 to TRBJ1-2; no clear D gene. Looked up from germline, CDR1 is LGHDT and CDR2 is YNNKEL (reference sequence). V was trimmed by 0 bases and J by 4 bases, leaving 6 bases between them. The CDR3 has 13 amino acids. CDR3 loop: CASSQDASYGYTF. The CDR3 bases are TGTGCCAGCAGCCAAGACGCCAGCTATGGCTACACCTTC.

The chain is built from TRBV7-2 and TRBJ2-7, with 12 bases matching TRBD2. Germline-derived CDR1 and CDR2 are SGHTA and FQGNSA. V lost 3 bases to trimming and J lost 6 bases; unmatched junction nucleotides: 9. CDR3 length equals 16 residues. Here the CDR3 DNA reads TGTGCCAGCAGCTTCTCTAGCGGGGGGGTGGCTGGCGAGCAGTACTTC. Amino acid sequence: CASSFSSGGVAGEQYF.

This clonotype has ten or more counts. The rearrangement joins TRBV6-2 or TRBV6-3 to TRBJ1-2, with D tentatively TRBD1 (5 bases). Germline CDR1 is MNHEY and CDR2 is SVGEGT. The CDR3 is 13 amino acids. Trimming cost V 1 base and J 7 bases, with 10 bases left between them. The CDR3 region has the DNA TGTGCCAGCAGTTACTACGGGGACTCTGGCTACACCTTC. The encoded protein is CASSYYGDSGYTF.

This clonotype was detected ten times or more. This chain joins TRBV11-2 and TRBJ1-6, with no clear D. Germline CDR1 SGHAT, CDR2 FQNNGV. CDR3 size: 12 residues. Trimming shortened V by 5 bases and J by 8 bases, and 7 bases separated the two germline ends. The DNA of the CDR3 is TGTGCCAGCAGCCTCTACGATTCACCCCTCCACTTT. Its translation: CASSLYDSPLHF.

The rearrangement uses TRBV19 and TRBJ1-5; unclear D gene. CDR1 is LNHDA and CDR2 is SQIVND in the germline V gene (reference sequence). The CDR3 spans 14 residues. Trimming left V 4 bases short and J 4 bases short, with 11 bases between. CDR3 DNA: TGTGCCAGTAGTAAGTGGACGGATAATCAGCCCCAGCATTTT. This gives the protein CASSKWTDNQPQHF.

The CDR3 here is CASSLVNNYGYTF. CDR3 coding DNA: TGTGCCAGCAGCTTGGTGAATAACTATGGCTACACCTTC. The V call is TRBV5-6, the J call TRBJ1-2; D unresolved. This CDR3 spans 13 amino acids. Trimming shortened V by 0 bases and J by 1 base, and 4 bases separated the two germline ends. Per germline, CDR1 SGHDT and CDR2 YYEEEE.

V usage is TRBV6-9 and J usage is TRBJ2-3; unclear D gene. The CDR3 is 16 amino acids. V lost 3 bases, J lost 2 bases, and 15 bases lay in between. From germline, CDR1 is MNHGY and CDR2 SVAAGI. The CDR3 sequence: CASSYFPIPNTDTQYF. DNA of the CDR3: TGTGCCAGCAGTTACTTTCCGATTCCCAACACAGATACGCAGTATTTT.

Concerning this clonotype itself: A read error may explain this, as a much larger clone is one base away. The chain is built from TRBV2 and TRBJ2-2; D is perhaps TRBD2 (5 bases). The V gene lost 10 bases and the J gene lost 4 bases, with 16 bases spanning the gap. Per the germline V gene, CDR1 is SNHLY and CDR2 is FYNNEI. This CDR3 contains 14 residues. The CDR3 is CAIKRGRSTGELFF. As DNA, the CDR3 is TGTGCCATAAAACGGGGTCGATCCACCGGGGAGCTGTTTTTT. Full variable domain (remainder filled in from reference TRBV2 and TRBJ2-2): EPEVTQTPSHQVTQMGQEVILRCVPISNHLYFYWYRQILGQKVEFLVSFYNNEISEKSEIFDDQFSVERPDGSNFTLKIRSTKLEDSAMYFCAIKRGRSTGELFFGEGSRLTVL.